This is a list of T cell receptor beta chains from one sample in a study of blood T cell repertoires in COVID-19. Clones were read by immunoSEQ multiplex PCR, and TCRdb kept only the in-frame ones, dropping some. This table has about 350,000 clones, about 90% appearing once. Material for sequencing was PBMCs or T cells enriched from blood (not recorded which). Receptors originate from a woman aged 25 to 39 who had recovered from COVID-19. The CDR3 runs from the conserved cysteine through the conserved F or W. Fields, in order: D gene, clone size, V gene, J gene, CDR3 DNA, CDR3 protein. D genes are given only for firm matches. Where a row states a size, it is once, few, many or the class of an expanded clone; other rows omit it.

D gene: .; clone size: .; V gene: TRBV24-1; J gene: TRBJ2-3; CDR3 DNA: TGTGCCACCAGTGATTTCGGACTTGGGGTCACAGATACGCAGTATTTT; CDR3 protein: CATSDFGLGVTDTQYF
D gene: .; clone size: .; V gene: TRBV19; J gene: TRBJ1-6; CDR3 DNA: TGTGCCAGTAGTAGCCTAGTAGGTTCACCCCTCCACTTT; CDR3 protein: CASSSLVGSPLHF
D gene: TRBD1; clone size: .; V gene: TRBV28; J gene: TRBJ1-1; CDR3 DNA: TGTGCCAGCAGTTTATTGGGGACAGGGGTAGTGAACACTGAAGCTTTCTTT; CDR3 protein: CASSLLGTGVVNTEAFF
D gene: .; clone size: .; V gene: TRBV21-1; J gene: TRBJ1-5; CDR3 DNA: TGTGCCAGCAGCAAAGTCGGGTGGTCTAGTCGTCAGCCCCAGCATTTT; CDR3 protein: CASSKVGWSSRQPQHF
D gene: .; clone size: .; V gene: TRBV15; J gene: TRBJ2-7; CDR3 DNA: TGTGCCACCAGCAGAGCAATTGTCAGCTCCTACGAGCAGTACTTC; CDR3 protein: CATSRAIVSSYEQYF
D gene: .; clone size: .; V gene: TRBV28; J gene: TRBJ1-2; CDR3 DNA: TGTGCCAGCACCCCCCCCCGTGGGGGGACGGAAAATCCAAACTATGGCTACACCTTC; CDR3 protein: CASTPPRGGTENPNYGYTF
D gene: .; clone size: .; V gene: TRBV5-1; J gene: TRBJ1-2; CDR3 DNA: TGCGCCAGCAGCTTGGGCCTTGGGGGCGCGGGCTATGGCTACACCTTC; CDR3 protein: CASSLGLGGAGYGYTF
D gene: .; clone size: .; V gene: TRBV6-1; J gene: TRBJ1-6; CDR3 DNA: TGTGCCAGCAGTGAGTGGCCACACGGGTCTAATTCACCCCTCCACTTT; CDR3 protein: CASSEWPHGSNSPLHF
D gene: TRBD2; clone size: .; V gene: TRBV7-2; J gene: TRBJ2-7; CDR3 DNA: TGTGCCAGCAGCTTAGTAGTGGGGGGGTACGAGCAGTACTTC; CDR3 protein: CASSLVVGGYEQYF
D gene: .; clone size: .; V gene: TRBV4-1; J gene: TRBJ1-4; CDR3 DNA: TGCGCCAGCAGCCAAGGTATAGGGGGTGCTAATGAAAAACTGTTTTTT; CDR3 protein: CASSQGIGGANEKLFF
D gene: .; clone size: .; V gene: TRBV4-1; J gene: TRBJ1-4; CDR3 DNA: TGCGCCAGCAGCCCCCCGCACGGGTCGCAACTAAGGGAAAAACTGTTTTTT; CDR3 protein: CASSPPHGSQLREKLFF
D gene: .; clone size: .; V gene: TRBV5-4; J gene: TRBJ2-3; CDR3 DNA: TGTGCCAGCAGCCCACCACACACAGATACGCAGTATTTT; CDR3 protein: CASSPPHTDTQYF
D gene: .; clone size: few; V gene: TRBV2; J gene: TRBJ1-5; CDR3 DNA: TGTGCCAGCAGTGAAGCATCAGGGGATCAGCCCCAGCATTTT; CDR3 protein: CASSEASGDQPQHF
D gene: TRBD1; clone size: .; V gene: TRBV15; J gene: TRBJ1-1; CDR3 DNA: TGTGCCACCAGCACTCCGGGACAGCGGAACACTGAAGCTTTCTTT; CDR3 protein: CATSTPGQRNTEAFF
D gene: .; clone size: .; V gene: TRBV3-1/TRBV3-2; J gene: TRBJ1-2; CDR3 DNA: TGTGCCAGCAGCCAAGGACTGTCTGGCTACACCTTC; CDR3 protein: CASSQGLSGYTF
D gene: TRBD1; clone size: .; V gene: TRBV7-9; J gene: TRBJ2-5; CDR3 DNA: TGTGCCAGCAGCTTTCCAGACAGGGGCCCTTACCAAGAGACCCAGTACTTC; CDR3 protein: CASSFPDRGPYQETQYF
D gene: .; clone size: .; V gene: TRBV18; J gene: TRBJ1-2; CDR3 DNA: TGTGCCAGCTCACCTTCCGCCCCTCGGTCTAACTATGGCTACACCTTC; CDR3 protein: CASSPSAPRSNYGYTF
D gene: .; clone size: .; V gene: TRBV2; J gene: TRBJ1-4; CDR3 DNA: TGTGCCAGCAGTGGGAGCAGGGAAGGCACTAATGAAAAACTGTTTTTT; CDR3 protein: CASSGSREGTNEKLFF
D gene: .; clone size: .; V gene: TRBV5-1; J gene: TRBJ1-2; CDR3 DNA: TGCGCCAGCAGCCCCGCACCCCAGGGGATCTATGGCTACACCTTC; CDR3 protein: CASSPAPQGIYGYTF
D gene: .; clone size: .; V gene: TRBV30; J gene: TRBJ1-2; CDR3 DNA: TGTGCCTGGAGTGTACTTGCTAACTATGGCTACACCTTC; CDR3 protein: CAWSVLANYGYTF
D gene: .; clone size: .; V gene: TRBV28; J gene: TRBJ2-1; CDR3 DNA: TGTGCCAGCAGTTTAACGGAGGGGTTTTCGGGCAATGAGCAGTTCTTC; CDR3 protein: CASSLTEGFSGNEQFF
D gene: .; clone size: .; V gene: TRBV12-2; J gene: TRBJ2-3; CDR3 DNA: TGTGCAAGTCGCCTGGGGACATTCACAGATACGCAGTATTTT; CDR3 protein: CASRLGTFTDTQYF
D gene: .; clone size: .; V gene: TRBV29-1; J gene: TRBJ1-1; CDR3 DNA: TGCAGCGTTAGGGGGGGACGGGCCCACACTGAAGCTTTCTTT; CDR3 protein: CSVRGGRAHTEAFF
D gene: TRBD1; clone size: .; V gene: TRBV5-1; J gene: TRBJ1-1; CDR3 DNA: TGCGCCAGCACCAGGACAGGGGACACTGAAGCTTTCTTT; CDR3 protein: CASTRTGDTEAFF
D gene: .; clone size: .; V gene: TRBV28; J gene: TRBJ1-4; CDR3 DNA: TGTGCCAGCAGATCAGGGGCAACTAATGAAAAACTGTTTTTT; CDR3 protein: CASRSGATNEKLFF
D gene: .; clone size: .; V gene: TRBV11-2; J gene: TRBJ2-7; CDR3 DNA: TGTGCCAGCACCCTTGGGCGGGCAGGCTCCTACGAGCAGTACTTC; CDR3 protein: CASTLGRAGSYEQYF
D gene: TRBD1; clone size: .; V gene: TRBV7-8; J gene: TRBJ1-4; CDR3 DNA: TGTGCCAGCAGCTTAGCGGGCAGGGGGCTCGAAAAACTGTTTTTT; CDR3 protein: CASSLAGRGLEKLFF
D gene: TRBD1; clone size: .; V gene: TRBV19; J gene: TRBJ2-2; CDR3 DNA: TGTGCCAGTAGTGCGCCGGGACAGAGGTTGGCGGAGCTGTTTTTT; CDR3 protein: CASSAPGQRLAELFF
D gene: TRBD1; clone size: .; V gene: TRBV19; J gene: TRBJ2-1; CDR3 DNA: TGTGCCAGTAGTAAGACCGGGACAGGGGGCTTAGGGACTAGCGTCAATGAGCAGTTCTTC; CDR3 protein: CASSKTGTGGLGTSVNEQFF
D gene: .; clone size: .; V gene: TRBV2; J gene: TRBJ1-5; CDR3 DNA: TGTGCCAGCAGTGCCGGGAGGGAAGGTCAGCCCCAGCATTTT; CDR3 protein: CASSAGREGQPQHF
D gene: TRBD2; clone size: .; V gene: TRBV5-4; J gene: TRBJ2-3; CDR3 DNA: TGTGCCAGCAGCTTGAGCGGGGTGGGCACAGATACGCAGTATTTT; CDR3 protein: CASSLSGVGTDTQYF
D gene: .; clone size: .; V gene: TRBV5-1; J gene: TRBJ1-2; CDR3 DNA: TGCGCCAGCAGCTTAGGGTCGGGACTCCTTTGGGGCTACACCTTC; CDR3 protein: CASSLGSGLLWGYTF
D gene: .; clone size: .; V gene: TRBV27; J gene: TRBJ1-1; CDR3 DNA: TGTGCCAGCAGTTTATATCCAGGGAACACTGAAGCTTTCTTT; CDR3 protein: CASSLYPGNTEAFF
D gene: .; clone size: .; V gene: TRBV30; J gene: TRBJ1-1; CDR3 DNA: TGTGCCTGGATCCACCCCCGTCCCCCCCGGGGCACTGAAGCTTTCTTT; CDR3 protein: CAWIHPRPPRGTEAFF
D gene: .; clone size: .; V gene: TRBV7-2; J gene: TRBJ1-1; CDR3 DNA: TGTGCCAGCAGCTTATCTTCGGGAAGCGAAGCTTTCTTT; CDR3 protein: CASSLSSGSEAFF
D gene: .; clone size: .; V gene: TRBV3-1/TRBV3-2; J gene: TRBJ1-1; CDR3 DNA: TGTGCCAGCAGCCCCGGGCAGGGGAACACTGAAGCTTTCTTT; CDR3 protein: CASSPGQGNTEAFF
D gene: TRBD1; clone size: .; V gene: TRBV5-6; J gene: TRBJ2-3; CDR3 DNA: TGTGCCAGCAGCATAGACAGGGGGGAAAACCCAGATACGCAGTATTTT; CDR3 protein: CASSIDRGENPDTQYF
D gene: .; clone size: .; V gene: TRBV7-2; J gene: TRBJ1-4; CDR3 DNA: TGTGCCAGCAGCGATCGCCAGCGGGGGAGGGAAAAACTGTTTTTT; CDR3 protein: CASSDRQRGREKLFF
D gene: TRBD1; clone size: .; V gene: TRBV12-3/TRBV12-4; J gene: TRBJ1-1; CDR3 DNA: TGTGCCAGCAGTACGACAGGGGAAAATGAAGCTTTCTTT; CDR3 protein: CASSTTGENEAFF
D gene: TRBD1; clone size: .; V gene: TRBV6-5; J gene: TRBJ1-2; CDR3 DNA: TGTGCCAGCAGTTACTCCTTTCAGGGGGCCAACTATGGCTACACCTTC; CDR3 protein: CASSYSFQGANYGYTF
D gene: .; clone size: .; V gene: TRBV5-6; J gene: TRBJ2-7; CDR3 DNA: TGTGCCAGCAGCCAGGCCCCCAGGGAGCAGTACTTC; CDR3 protein: CASSQAPREQYF
D gene: TRBD1; clone size: .; V gene: TRBV19; J gene: TRBJ1-2; CDR3 DNA: TGTGCCAGTAGTATAGTCGCGGACAGGGTCCGCGGCTACACCTTC; CDR3 protein: CASSIVADRVRGYTF
D gene: .; clone size: .; V gene: TRBV2; J gene: TRBJ2-7; CDR3 DNA: TGTGCCAGCAGTCAGACCTACGAGCAGTACTTC; CDR3 protein: CASSQTYEQYF
D gene: TRBD1; clone size: .; V gene: TRBV24-1; J gene: TRBJ1-5; CDR3 DNA: TGTGCCACCAGGGGGACAGGGGAGCATCAGCCCCAGCATTTT; CDR3 protein: CATRGTGEHQPQHF
D gene: .; clone size: .; V gene: TRBV6-1; J gene: TRBJ1-5; CDR3 DNA: TGTGCCAGCAGTGAAAGGCAGGGCCCACAGCCCCAGCATTTT; CDR3 protein: CASSERQGPQPQHF
D gene: TRBD1; clone size: .; V gene: TRBV24-1; J gene: TRBJ2-3; CDR3 DNA: TGTGCCACCAGTGAGGACAGGGCGGCAGATACGCAGTATTTT; CDR3 protein: CATSEDRAADTQYF
D gene: .; clone size: .; V gene: TRBV5-1; J gene: TRBJ1-2; CDR3 DNA: TGCGCCAGCATCGGGGGTCCTCTCCTTACGGAAAACTATGGCTACACCTTC; CDR3 protein: CASIGGPLLTENYGYTF
D gene: .; clone size: .; V gene: TRBV30; J gene: TRBJ2-7; CDR3 DNA: TGTGCCTGGAGTGTTTCAGGGTTCGGCGAGCAGTACTTC; CDR3 protein: CAWSVSGFGEQYF
D gene: .; clone size: .; V gene: TRBV5-1; J gene: TRBJ1-2; CDR3 DNA: TGCGCCAGCAGAGGGTCCGCCCAGGGGTTTGGCTACACCTTC; CDR3 protein: CASRGSAQGFGYTF
D gene: TRBD1; clone size: .; V gene: TRBV19; J gene: TRBJ1-5; CDR3 DNA: TGTGCCACACAGGGGTGGAACAGGGGCCTTAGCAATCAGCCCCAGCATTTT; CDR3 protein: CATQGWNRGLSNQPQHF
D gene: TRBD1; clone size: few; V gene: TRBV28; J gene: TRBJ2-7; CDR3 DNA: TGTGCCAGCAGTTTTCCGGGACAGGGACCCTACGAGCAGTACTTC; CDR3 protein: CASSFPGQGPYEQYF
D gene: .; clone size: .; V gene: TRBV19; J gene: TRBJ2-7; CDR3 DNA: TGTGCCAGTAGTATAGATTGGGGGCCACTATACGAGCAGTACTTC; CDR3 protein: CASSIDWGPLYEQYF
D gene: .; clone size: .; V gene: TRBV5-1; J gene: TRBJ1-2; CDR3 DNA: TGCGCCAGCAGCTTGGATCTCGGCAGGTCGTACTATGGCTACACCTTC; CDR3 protein: CASSLDLGRSYYGYTF
D gene: .; clone size: .; V gene: TRBV11-2; J gene: TRBJ1-1; CDR3 DNA: TGTGCCAGCAGCTTAGGTCCGTACACTGAAGCTTTCTTT; CDR3 protein: CASSLGPYTEAFF
D gene: .; clone size: .; V gene: TRBV5-1; J gene: TRBJ1-6; CDR3 DNA: TGCGCCAGCAGCGCCGGACGGGAAAGCTCCTATAATTCACCCCTCCACTTT; CDR3 protein: CASSAGRESSYNSPLHF
D gene: .; clone size: .; V gene: TRBV5-1; J gene: TRBJ2-3; CDR3 DNA: TGCGCCAGCAGCTTGACGGGACAAGGGGCGCTGAGCACAGATACGCAGTATTTT; CDR3 protein: CASSLTGQGALSTDTQYF
D gene: .; clone size: .; V gene: TRBV5-1; J gene: TRBJ2-2; CDR3 DNA: TGCGCCAGCAGCTTGGCCTCTTGGAACACCGGGGAGCTGTTTTTT; CDR3 protein: CASSLASWNTGELFF
D gene: TRBD1; clone size: once; V gene: TRBV10-1; J gene: TRBJ2-2; CDR3 DNA: TGCGCCAGCAGCGCGGGGCAGGGGGCTCCCGGGGAGCTGTTTTTT; CDR3 protein: CASSAGQGAPGELFF
D gene: .; clone size: .; V gene: TRBV5-1; J gene: TRBJ2-7; CDR3 DNA: TGCGCCAGCAGCTTATCAACACCCTTCTACGAGCAGTACTTC; CDR3 protein: CASSLSTPFYEQYF
D gene: TRBD1; clone size: .; V gene: TRBV13; J gene: TRBJ2-3; CDR3 DNA: TGTGCCAGCAGCTTGGGGACAGGCTATGGAGATACGCAGTATTTT; CDR3 protein: CASSLGTGYGDTQYF